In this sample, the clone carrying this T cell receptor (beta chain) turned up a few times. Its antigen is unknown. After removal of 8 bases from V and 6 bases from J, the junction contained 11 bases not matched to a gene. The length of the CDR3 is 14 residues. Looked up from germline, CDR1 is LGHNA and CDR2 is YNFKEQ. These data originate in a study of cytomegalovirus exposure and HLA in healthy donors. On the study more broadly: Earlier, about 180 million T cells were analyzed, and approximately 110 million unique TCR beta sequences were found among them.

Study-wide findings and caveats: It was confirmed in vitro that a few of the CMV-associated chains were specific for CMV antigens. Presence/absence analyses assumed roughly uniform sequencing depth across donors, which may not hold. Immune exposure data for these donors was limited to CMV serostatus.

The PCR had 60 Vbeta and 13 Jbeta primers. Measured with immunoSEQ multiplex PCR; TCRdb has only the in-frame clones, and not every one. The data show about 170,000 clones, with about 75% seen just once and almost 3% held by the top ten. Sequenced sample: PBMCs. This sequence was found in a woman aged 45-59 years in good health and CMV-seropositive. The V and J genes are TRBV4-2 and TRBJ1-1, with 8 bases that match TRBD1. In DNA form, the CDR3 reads TGTGCCAGCGCCAAACAGGGGGTCAGGGCTGAAGCTTTCTTT. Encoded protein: CASAKQGVRAEAFF.